There are a few counts of the clone carrying this T cell receptor (beta chain). This specimen belongs to a study of T-cell reconstitution after alpha-beta-depleted transplantation in children. The library targeted TCRbeta and was prepared with unique molecular identifiers. TCRdb analysed the PCR reads with MiXCR anew, one entry per CDR3 protein. This sample has about 980,000 distinct CDR3 sequences, with around 30% found just once. This CDR3 has 15 amino acids. In germline, CDR1 is SGHTA, CDR2 FQGNSA. Trimming removed 6 bases from V and 4 bases from J, with 16 bases in between. Here the sequenced sample was PBMCs, mostly from graft donor cells, taken 360 days after TCRalphabeta/CD19-depleted stem cell transplant. The rearrangement uses TRBV7-2 and TRBJ1-5, with D unresolved. The TCR originated in a boy under two years old who had a stem cell transplant for SCID, so the T cells may come from the graft donor. The CDR3 DNA is TGTGCCAGCAGTCCGGTGGTTCTGAGTAATCAGCCCCAGCATTTT. Amino acids: CASSPVVLSNQPQHF.